This T cell receptor (beta chain) emerged from a study of shared clonotypes between healthy human individuals. Study outcomes and limitations: In this cohort, only blood was sampled, and tissue repertoires likely differ. It was expected that sequencing depth would affect clonotype sharing among donors.

With respect to this clone: The antigen is not known.

Donors comprised only Caucasian adults living in Nashville, Tennessee. CDR3 length: 13 amino acids. V was clipped by 4 bases and J by 8 bases; unmatched bases: 4. Germline V gene lookup returns CDR1 LGHNA and CDR2 YSLEER. Samples underwent the assay at deep level. Sequenced by immunoSEQ multiplex PCR; TCRdb stores in-frame clones only, minus some. The repertoire includes some 490,000 clones, roughly 80% of them detected once, and more than 10% sits in the top ten. Sequencing was done on a sample of PBMCs. This receptor was identified in a woman aged 40 to 55 in good health. Some clones in this sample may be carry-over from other donors' samples. The chain employs TRBV4-3 and TRBJ2-1; 8 bases line up with TRBD1. CDR3 in DNA: TGCGCCAGCAGCCTGGGACAGGTCGATGAGCAGTTCTTC. It specifies CASSLGQVDEQFF.